This T cell receptor (beta chain) was sequenced in a study of shared clonotypes between healthy human individuals. Details on this clone: Its antigen is undetermined.

Overall study results and limits: Collection of samples was limited to blood; tissue repertoires likely differ. Compared with clonotypes that all four donors shared, non-shared clonotypes had lower generation probabilities. The sharing of 4% to 5.5% of naive CD4 clonotypes was seen across several donors. Naive subsets usually exceeded memory subsets in estimated richness.

Libraries were prepared by immunoSEQ multiplex PCR; TCRdb keeps only in-frame clonotypes and omits some of them. The sample holds 650,000 to 700,000 clones, about nine tenths seen once. Germline CDR1 is LGHNA and CDR2 is YSLEER. The CDR3 runs to 15 residues. V lost 3 bases and J lost 0, with 6 bases in between. This receptor was identified in a man between 18 and 35 years old in good health. Some clones in this sample may be carry-over from other donors' samples. Sequencing was performed on memory CD8+ T cells from PBMCs. Described subset: CD45RO+ cells pooled with CCR7-negative TemRA cells. This rearrangement joins TRBV4-3 to TRBJ2-6, with no clear D. CDR3 residues: CASSQVASGANVLTF. The CDR3 DNA sequence: TGCGCCAGCAGCCAGGTAGCCTCTGGGGCCAACGTCCTGACTTTC.